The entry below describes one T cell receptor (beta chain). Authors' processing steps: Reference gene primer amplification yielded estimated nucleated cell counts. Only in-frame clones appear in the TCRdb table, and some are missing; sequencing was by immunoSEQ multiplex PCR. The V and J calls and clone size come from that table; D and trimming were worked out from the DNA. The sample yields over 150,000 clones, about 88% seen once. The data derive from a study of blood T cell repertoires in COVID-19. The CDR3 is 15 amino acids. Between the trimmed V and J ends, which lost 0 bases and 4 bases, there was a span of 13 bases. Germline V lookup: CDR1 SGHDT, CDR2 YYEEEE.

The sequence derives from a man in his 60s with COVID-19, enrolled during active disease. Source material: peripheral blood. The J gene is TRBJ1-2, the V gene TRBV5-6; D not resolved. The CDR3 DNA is TGTGCCAGCAGCTTGGAAGTAGCAGGAGGCTATGGCTACACCTTC. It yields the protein CASSLEVAGGYGYTF.